This T cell receptor beta chain was identified during a study of blood T cell repertoires in COVID-19. Study background: Italy, Spain and the United States were the sources of the convalescent and acute COVID-19 samples. PBMCs, B-cell-depleted T cells, or T cells were the source of the cDNA or gDNA that made up the material.

This CDR3 has 14 residues. Germline CDR1 is SGHAT and CDR2 is FQNNGV. V lost 0 bases and J lost 7, with 12 bases in between. The authors' processing: Reference gene primer amplification gave estimated nucleated cell counts. The protocol was immunoSEQ multiplex PCR, while the TCRdb copy is restricted to in-frame clones and leaves out a portion. D and trimming were read from the DNA, whereas the V and J calls and clone size are those reported in that table. The table lists tens of thousands of clones, about 85% of them singletons, with under 6% in the top ten. The source is a man aged 80 or over with acute or convalescent COVID-19. J is TRBJ1-2 and V is TRBV11-2, with a possible D match to TRBD1 (5 bases). Sequences were obtained from peripheral blood. Here the CDR3 reads CASSLEQAGIGYTF. The CDR3 region has the DNA TGTGCCAGCAGCTTAGAACAGGCCGGTATTGGCTACACCTTC.